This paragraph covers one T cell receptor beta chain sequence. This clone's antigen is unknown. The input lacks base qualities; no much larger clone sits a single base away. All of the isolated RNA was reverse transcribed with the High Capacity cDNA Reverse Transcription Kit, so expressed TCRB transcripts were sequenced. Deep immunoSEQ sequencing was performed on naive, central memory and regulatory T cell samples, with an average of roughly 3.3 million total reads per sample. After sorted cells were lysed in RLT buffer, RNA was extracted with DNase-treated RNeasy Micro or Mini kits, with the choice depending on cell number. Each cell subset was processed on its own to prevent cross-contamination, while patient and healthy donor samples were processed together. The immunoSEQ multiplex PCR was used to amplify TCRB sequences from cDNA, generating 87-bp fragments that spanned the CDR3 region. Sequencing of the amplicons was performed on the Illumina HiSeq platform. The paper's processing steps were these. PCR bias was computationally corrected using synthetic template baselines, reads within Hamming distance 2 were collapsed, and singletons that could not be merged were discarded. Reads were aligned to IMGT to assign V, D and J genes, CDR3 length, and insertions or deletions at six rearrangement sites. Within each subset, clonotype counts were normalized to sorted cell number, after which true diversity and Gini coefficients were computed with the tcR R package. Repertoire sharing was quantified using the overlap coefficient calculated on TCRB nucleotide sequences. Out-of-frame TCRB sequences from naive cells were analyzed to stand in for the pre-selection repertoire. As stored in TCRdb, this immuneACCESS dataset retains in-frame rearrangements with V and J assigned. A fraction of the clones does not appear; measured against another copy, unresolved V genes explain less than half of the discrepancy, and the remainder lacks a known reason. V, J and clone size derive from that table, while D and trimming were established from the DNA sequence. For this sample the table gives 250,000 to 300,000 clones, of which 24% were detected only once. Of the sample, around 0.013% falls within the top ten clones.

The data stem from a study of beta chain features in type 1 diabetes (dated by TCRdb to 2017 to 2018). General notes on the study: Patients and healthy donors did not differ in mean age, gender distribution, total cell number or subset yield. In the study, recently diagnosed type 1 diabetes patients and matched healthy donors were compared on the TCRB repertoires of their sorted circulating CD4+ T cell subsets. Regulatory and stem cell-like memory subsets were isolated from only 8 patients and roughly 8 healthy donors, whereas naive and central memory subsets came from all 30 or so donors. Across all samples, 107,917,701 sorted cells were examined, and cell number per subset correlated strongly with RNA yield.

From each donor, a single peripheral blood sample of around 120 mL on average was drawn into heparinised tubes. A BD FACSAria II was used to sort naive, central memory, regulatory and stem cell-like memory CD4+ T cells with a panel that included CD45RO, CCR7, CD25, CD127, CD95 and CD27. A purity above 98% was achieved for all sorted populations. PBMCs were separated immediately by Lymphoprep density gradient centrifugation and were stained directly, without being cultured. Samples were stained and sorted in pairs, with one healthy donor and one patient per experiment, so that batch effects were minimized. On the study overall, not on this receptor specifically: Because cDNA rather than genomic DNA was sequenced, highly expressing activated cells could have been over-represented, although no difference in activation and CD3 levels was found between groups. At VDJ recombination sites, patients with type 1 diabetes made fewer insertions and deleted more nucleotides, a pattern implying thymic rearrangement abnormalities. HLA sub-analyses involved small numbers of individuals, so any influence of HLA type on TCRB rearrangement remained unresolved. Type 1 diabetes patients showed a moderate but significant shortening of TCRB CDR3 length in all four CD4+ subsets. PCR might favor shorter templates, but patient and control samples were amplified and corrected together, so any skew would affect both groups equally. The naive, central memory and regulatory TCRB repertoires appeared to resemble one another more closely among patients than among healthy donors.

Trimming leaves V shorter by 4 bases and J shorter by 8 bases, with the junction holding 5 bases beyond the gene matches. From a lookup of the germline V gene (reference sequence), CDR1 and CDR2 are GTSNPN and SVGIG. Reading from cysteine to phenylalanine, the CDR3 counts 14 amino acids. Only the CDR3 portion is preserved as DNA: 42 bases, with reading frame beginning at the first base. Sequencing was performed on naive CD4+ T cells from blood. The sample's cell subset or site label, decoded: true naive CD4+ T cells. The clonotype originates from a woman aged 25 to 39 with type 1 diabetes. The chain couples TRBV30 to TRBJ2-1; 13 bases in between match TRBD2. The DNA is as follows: TGTGCCTGGATGGGACTAGCGGGAATAGATGAGCAGTTCTTC. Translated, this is CAWMGLAGIDEQFF.